The present T cell receptor beta chain was sequenced within a study of T cell repertoires in cytomegalovirus infection. In the study overall: Recently identified HLA-C-restricted CMV epitopes were among the peptides used.

In the case of this clonotype: Its antigen is undetermined.

TCRdb used MiXCR to reprocess the reads, holding one entry per CDR3 protein. Of about 360,000 distinct CDR3 sequences listed, about 35% are singletons. Notes on the study in general: Dominant in the ex vivo response were TCR beta clonotypes restricted by HLA-C and specific for CMV.

Germline assignment: CDR1 SGHVS and CDR2 FNYEAQ. This CDR3 has 13 amino acids. Trimming cost V 5 bases and J 5 bases, with 12 bases left between them. The chain links TRBV7-6 to TRBJ1-2, with D maybe TRBD1 (5 bases). The material was cultured PBMCs, obtained from culture after CMV antigen stimulation. The origin of this receptor is a human donor in good health (CMV status not recorded). Some clones in this sample may be carry-over from other donors' samples. CDR3 residues: CASSPRDGYGYTF. Written as DNA, the CDR3 is TGTGCCAGCAGCCCCCGGGACGGTTATGGCTACACCTTC.